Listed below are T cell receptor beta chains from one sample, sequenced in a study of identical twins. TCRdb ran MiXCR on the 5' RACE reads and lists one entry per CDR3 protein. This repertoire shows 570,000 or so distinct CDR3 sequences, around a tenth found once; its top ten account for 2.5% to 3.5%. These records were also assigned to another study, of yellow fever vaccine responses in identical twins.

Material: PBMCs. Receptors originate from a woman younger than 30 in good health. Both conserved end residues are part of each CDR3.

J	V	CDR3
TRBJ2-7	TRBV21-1	CASSKMLEGQGVYEQYF
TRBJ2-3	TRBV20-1	CSARSPTSASTDTQYF
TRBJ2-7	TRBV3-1	CDSSHPGTDTYEQYF
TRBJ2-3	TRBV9	CASSSPRGGGTDTQYF
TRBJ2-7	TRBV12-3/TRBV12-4	CASSSPTSGLGYEQYF
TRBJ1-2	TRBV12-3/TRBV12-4	CASSLSGFGYGYTF
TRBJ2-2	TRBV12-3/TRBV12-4	CASSLGGGPGELFF
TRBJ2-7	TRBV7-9	CASSRGDYRTYEQYF
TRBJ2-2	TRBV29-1	CSVRHAVNTGELFF
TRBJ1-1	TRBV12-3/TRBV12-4	CASSLAGGVSGAEAFF
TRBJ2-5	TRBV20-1	CSATPPAAFQETQYF
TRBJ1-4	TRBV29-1	CSVPGQDPIF
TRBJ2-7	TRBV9	CASSLAGEEYEQYF
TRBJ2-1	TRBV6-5	CASRSLDLYNEQFF
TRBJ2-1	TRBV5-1	CASSSQGSNEQFF
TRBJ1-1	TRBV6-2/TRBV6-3	CASSYGQNTEAFF
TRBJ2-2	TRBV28	CASSLDSSGELFF
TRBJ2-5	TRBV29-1	CSVVWSETYQETQYF
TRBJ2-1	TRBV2	CASSEARRSYNEQFF
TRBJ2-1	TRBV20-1	CSAREYNEQFF
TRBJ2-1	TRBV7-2	CASSLEAGGQFF
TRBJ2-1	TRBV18	CASSPPGTGGTEQFF
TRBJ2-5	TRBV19	CASSIGLTETQYF
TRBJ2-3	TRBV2	CASTRGGLADTQYF
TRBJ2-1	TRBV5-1	CASSYGSGGLNEQFF
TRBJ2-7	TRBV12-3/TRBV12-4	CASSLAGQLYEQYF
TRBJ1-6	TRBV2	CASRRDGNSPLHF
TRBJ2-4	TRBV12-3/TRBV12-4	CASSFHGGENIQYF
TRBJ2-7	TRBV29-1	CSVEIAGGSYEQYF
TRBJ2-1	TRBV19	CASSPGGLPREQFF
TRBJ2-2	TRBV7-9	CASSVGGRTSRDGELFF
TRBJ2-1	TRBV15	CATSGQKGSGIGGEQFF
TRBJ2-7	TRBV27	CASSLLAGGPGEQYF
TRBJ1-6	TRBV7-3	CASSPTGAKGSPLHF
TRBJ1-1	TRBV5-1	CASSFRDSLTEAFF
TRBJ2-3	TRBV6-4	CASSRSGGGSDTQYF
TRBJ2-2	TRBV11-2	CASSEDSLAANTGELFF
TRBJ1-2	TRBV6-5	CASSYVDRTHGYTF
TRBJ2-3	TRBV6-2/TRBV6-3	CASHEGSDTQYF
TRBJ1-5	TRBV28	CASSRTAAYQPQHF
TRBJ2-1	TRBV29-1	CSVEMGGAGGEQFF
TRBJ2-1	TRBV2	CASSDSSTSSYNEQFF
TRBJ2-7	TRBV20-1	CSARSWTGSSYEQYF
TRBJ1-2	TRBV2	CASSEVDLNYGYTF
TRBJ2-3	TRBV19	CASRRGLNTDTQYF
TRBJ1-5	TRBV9	CASSVALVGEPQHF
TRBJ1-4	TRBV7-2	CASSLAGGLGEKLFF
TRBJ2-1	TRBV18	CASSPLDLAGVNNEQFF
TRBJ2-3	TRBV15	CATSKGPAGGIDTQYF
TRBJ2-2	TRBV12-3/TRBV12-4	CASFLGGGTGELFF
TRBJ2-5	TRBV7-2	CASSVGTPGTQYF